Sequencing of this T cell receptor (beta chain) was carried out in a study of T cell responses to AZD1222 COVID-19 vaccine listed by TCRdb under 2021. Context from the whole study: TCR sequencing covered approximately 230 trial participants: about 210 given two doses of AZD1222 and 26 given two doses of MenACWY control vaccine. Trial participants were enrolled by age into subgroups of 18-55, 56-69 and 70-plus years, and around 150, 29 and 61 TCR-sequenced participants, respectively, were included in these subgroups. Paper-wide results and their limitations: Most participants were white British and females outnumbered males, and the authors suggested that clonal diversity may have been underestimated. After two AZD1222 doses, spike-specific TCR breadth and depth were significantly higher than at day 0 and than in MenACWY recipients. Conclusions about previously exposed vaccinees are limited, since just a handful of AZD1222 recipients were seropositive for SARS-CoV-2 at baseline. In the small 56-69-year group, the increase in depth fell short of significance, most likely because of low power. The whole spike protein was spanned by vaccine-associated CD4 TCRs, and dominant responses were seen in regions 160-218 and 743-854. Because no day 14 peak-response samples were available, the repertoires could be characterized only after the peak T cell response. Reportedly, almost half of the unique spike-specific TCRs recognized epitopes lying outside the regions that are mutated in the B.1.351 and B.1.1.7 variants.

The CDR3 regions of human TCRbeta chains were analyzed by immunosequencing. In the source study's methods: TCRs in the repertoires were matched against a reference library of SARS-CoV-2-specific TCRs that had been generated with the MIRA antigen-specificity platform. Breadth meant the fraction of unique TCRs that were SARS-CoV-2-associated, whereas depth meant the fraction of total T cells that were SARS-CoV-2-associated. Using the MIRA data, each spike-specific TCR was assigned both to the spike region to which the TCR was reactive and to a CD4 or CD8 class. Log10-transformed breadth and depth values were compared by one-way ANOVA with Sidak's multiple comparisons tests. Drawn from immuneACCESS, this table holds only the in-frame rearrangements with V and J called that TCRdb kept. Clones are partly lost; checked studies trace under half to an unresolved V gene and leave the rest unexplained. Clonal size and the V and J genes are those of that table, whereas D and trimming came from the DNA. The sample contains some 150,000 clones, 65% to 90% of them found a single time. The biggest ten clones account for about 7.9% of the sample.

Turning to this clone: Its antigen remains undetermined. The input lacks base qualities; no much larger clone sits a single base away.

The intended sense of this specimen's time point label: about 28 days (+/-7) after the second vaccine dose. According to the study, the label for this sample's treatment or condition signals: meningococcal conjugate vaccine given as trial control. The vaccinee samples were drawn from two UK trials, COV001 and COV002, one of which was a single-blind randomized controlled phase 2/3 trial testing AZD1222 (ChAdOx1 nCoV-19) in healthy adults. For TCRbeta chain sequencing, PBMC samples were collected from trial participants at day 0 and at day 28 after the second dose. The TCR sequence derives from an adult who received the MenACWY meningococcal vaccine as a control. The sample in question was peripheral blood, obtained 28 days after the second dose of the MenACWY control vaccine.

The nucleotides read TGTGCCAGTAGTATAGAAGCGGGCCCGTCTGGAAACACCATATATTTT. It translates to CASSIEAGPSGNTIYF. The chain is assembled from TRBV19 and TRBJ1-3, with the D segment identity uncertain. V is reduced by 0 bases and J by 1 base, leaving a spacing of 10 bases between them. The germline V gene (reference sequence) gives CDR1 as LNHDA and CDR2 as SQIVND. Reading from cysteine to phenylalanine, the CDR3 counts 16 amino acids. The DNA shown is the 48-base CDR3, in frame from base 1.